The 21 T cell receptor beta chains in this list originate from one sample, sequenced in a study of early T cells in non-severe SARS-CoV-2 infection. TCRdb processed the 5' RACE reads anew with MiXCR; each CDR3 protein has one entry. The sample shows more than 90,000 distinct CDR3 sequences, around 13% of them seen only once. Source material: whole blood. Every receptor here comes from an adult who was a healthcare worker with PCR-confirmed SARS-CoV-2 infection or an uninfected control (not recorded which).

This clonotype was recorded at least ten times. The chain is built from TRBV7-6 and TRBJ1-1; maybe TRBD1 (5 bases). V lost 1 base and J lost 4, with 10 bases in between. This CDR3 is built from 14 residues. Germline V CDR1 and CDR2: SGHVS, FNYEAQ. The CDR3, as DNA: TGTGCCAGCAGCTTAGTGGGGGTAGGCACTGAAGCTTTCTTT. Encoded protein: CASSLVGVGTEAFF.

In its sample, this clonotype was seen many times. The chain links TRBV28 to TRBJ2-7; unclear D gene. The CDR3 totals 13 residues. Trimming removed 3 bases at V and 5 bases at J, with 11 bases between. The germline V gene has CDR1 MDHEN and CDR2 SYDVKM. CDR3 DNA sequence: TGTGCCAGCAGTTTGATCGTTCGGAACGAGCAGTACTTC. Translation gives CASSLIVRNEQYF.

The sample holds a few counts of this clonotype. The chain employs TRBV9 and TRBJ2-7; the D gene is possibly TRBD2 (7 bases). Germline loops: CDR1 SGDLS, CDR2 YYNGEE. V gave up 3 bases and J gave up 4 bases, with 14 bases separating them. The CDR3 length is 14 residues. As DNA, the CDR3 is TGTGCCAGCAGCGAGCGGGACAATCCTTACGAGCAGTACTTC. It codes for CASSERDNPYEQYF.

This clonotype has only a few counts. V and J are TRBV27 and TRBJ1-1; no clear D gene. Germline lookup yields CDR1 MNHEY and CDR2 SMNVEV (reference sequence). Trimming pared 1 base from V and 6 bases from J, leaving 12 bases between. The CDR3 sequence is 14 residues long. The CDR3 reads CASSLYLGYAEAFF. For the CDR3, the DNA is TGTGCCAGCAGTTTATATTTGGGATACGCTGAAGCTTTCTTT.

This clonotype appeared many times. The DNA for the CDR3 is TGCAGTGCAATGGGCGGGCCCTCCTACAATGAGCAGTTCTTC. This codes for CSAMGGPSYNEQFF. V gene TRBV20-1 combines with J gene TRBJ2-1, with a possible D match to TRBD2 (5 bases). CDR3 length: 14 residues. Trimming took off 6 bases at V and 0 bases at J, with 12 bases between the two ends. The V gene's germline CDR1 is DFQATT and CDR2 SNEGSKA (reference sequence).

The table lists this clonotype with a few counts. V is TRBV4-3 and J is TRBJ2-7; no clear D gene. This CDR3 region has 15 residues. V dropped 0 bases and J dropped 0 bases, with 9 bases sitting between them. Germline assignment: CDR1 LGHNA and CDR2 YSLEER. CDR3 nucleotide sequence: TGCGCCAGCAGCCAAGATGTTGGCCACTCCTACGAGCAGTACTTC. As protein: CASSQDVGHSYEQYF.

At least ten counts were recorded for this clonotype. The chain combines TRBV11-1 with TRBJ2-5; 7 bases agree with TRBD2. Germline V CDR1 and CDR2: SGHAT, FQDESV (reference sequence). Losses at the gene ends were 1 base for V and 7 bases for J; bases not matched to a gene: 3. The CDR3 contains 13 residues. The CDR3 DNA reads TGTGCCAGCAGCTTAGGAGCGGGGCGGACCCAGTACTTC. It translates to CASSLGAGRTQYF.

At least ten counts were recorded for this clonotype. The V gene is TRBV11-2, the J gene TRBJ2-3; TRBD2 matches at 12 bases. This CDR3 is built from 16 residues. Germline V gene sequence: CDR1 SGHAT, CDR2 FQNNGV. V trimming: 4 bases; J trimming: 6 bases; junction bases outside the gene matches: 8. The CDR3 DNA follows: TGTGCCAGCAGCTCCGGACTAGCGGGGCGTGGGGATACGCAGTATTTT. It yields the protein CASSSGLAGRGDTQYF. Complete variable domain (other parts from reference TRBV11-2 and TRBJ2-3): EAGVAQSPRYKIIEKRQSVAFWCNPISGHATLYWYQQILGQGPKLLIQFQNNGVVDDSQLPKDRFSAERLKGVDSTLKIQPAKLEDSAVYLCASSSGLAGRGDTQYFGPGTRLTVL.

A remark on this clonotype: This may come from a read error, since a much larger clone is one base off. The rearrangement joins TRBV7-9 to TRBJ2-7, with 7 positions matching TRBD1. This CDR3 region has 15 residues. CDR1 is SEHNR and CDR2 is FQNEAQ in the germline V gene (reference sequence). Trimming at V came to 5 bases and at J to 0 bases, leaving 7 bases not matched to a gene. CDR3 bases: TGTGCCAGCAGCAAGGGACAGACCACCTCCTACGAGCAGTACTTC. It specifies CASSKGQTTSYEQYF.

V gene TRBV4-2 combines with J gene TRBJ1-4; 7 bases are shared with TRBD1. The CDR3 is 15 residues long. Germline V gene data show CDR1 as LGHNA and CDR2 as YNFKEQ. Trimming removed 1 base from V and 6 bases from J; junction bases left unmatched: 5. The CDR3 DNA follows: TGTGCCAGCAGCCAAGGATACAGGGGAGATGAAAAACTGTTTTTT. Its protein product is CASSQGYRGDEKLFF.

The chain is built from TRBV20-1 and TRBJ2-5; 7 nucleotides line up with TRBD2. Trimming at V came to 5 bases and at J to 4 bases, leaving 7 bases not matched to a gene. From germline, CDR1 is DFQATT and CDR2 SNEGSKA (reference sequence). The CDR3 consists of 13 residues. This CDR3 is CSAFRGERETQYF. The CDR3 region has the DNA TGCAGTGCTTTCCGGGGGGAACGAGAGACCCAGTACTTC.

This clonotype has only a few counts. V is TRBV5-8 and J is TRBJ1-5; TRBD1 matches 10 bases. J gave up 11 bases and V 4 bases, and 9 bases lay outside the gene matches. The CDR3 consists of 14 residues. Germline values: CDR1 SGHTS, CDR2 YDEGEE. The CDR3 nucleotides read TGTGCCAGCAGCCGGGGACAGGGGCGACGGGCCCAGCATTTT. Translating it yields CASSRGQGRRAQHF.

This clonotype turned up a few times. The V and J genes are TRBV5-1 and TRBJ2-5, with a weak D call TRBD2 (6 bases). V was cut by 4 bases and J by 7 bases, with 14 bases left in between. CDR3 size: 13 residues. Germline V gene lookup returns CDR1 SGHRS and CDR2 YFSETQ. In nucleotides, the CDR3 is TGCGCCAGCAGCGGGGGGACGGCCTGGACCCAGTACTTC. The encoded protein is CASSGGTAWTQYF.

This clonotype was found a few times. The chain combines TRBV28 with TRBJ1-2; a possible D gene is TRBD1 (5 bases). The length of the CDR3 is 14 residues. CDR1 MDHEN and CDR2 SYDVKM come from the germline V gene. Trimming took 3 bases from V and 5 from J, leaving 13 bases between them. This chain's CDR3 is CASSLGQGVYGYTF. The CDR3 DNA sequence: TGTGCCAGCAGTTTGGGGCAGGGAGTTTATGGCTACACCTTC.

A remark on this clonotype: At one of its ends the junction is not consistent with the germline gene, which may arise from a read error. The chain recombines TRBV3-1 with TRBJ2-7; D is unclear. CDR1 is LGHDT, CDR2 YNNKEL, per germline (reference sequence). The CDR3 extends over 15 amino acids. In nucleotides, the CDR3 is TGTGCCAGCAGCCGATCGTCCAGTATCTTCTACGAGCAGTGCTTC. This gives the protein CASSRSSSIFYEQCF.

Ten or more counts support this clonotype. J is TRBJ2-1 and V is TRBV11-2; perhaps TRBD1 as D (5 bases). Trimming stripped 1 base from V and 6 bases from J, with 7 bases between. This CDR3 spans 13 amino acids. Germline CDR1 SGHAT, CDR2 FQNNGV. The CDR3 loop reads CASSLGRVNEQFF. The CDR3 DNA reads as TGTGCCAGCAGCTTAGGCAGGGTCAATGAGCAGTTCTTC.

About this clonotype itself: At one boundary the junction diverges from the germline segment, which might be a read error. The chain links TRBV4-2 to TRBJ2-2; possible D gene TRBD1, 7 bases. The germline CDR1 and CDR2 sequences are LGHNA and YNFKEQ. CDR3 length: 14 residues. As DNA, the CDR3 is TGTGCCAGCAGCCAAGAATGGAGGGGGCACAAATCGATTTTT. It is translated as CASSQEWRGHKSIF.

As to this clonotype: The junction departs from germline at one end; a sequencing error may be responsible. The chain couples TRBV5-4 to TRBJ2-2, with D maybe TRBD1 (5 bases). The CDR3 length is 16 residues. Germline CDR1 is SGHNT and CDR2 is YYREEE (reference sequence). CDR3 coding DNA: TGTGCCAGCAGTTCCCTGACGCGAAGGGGCACCCGGGAGCTGTTTTTT. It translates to CASSSLTRRGTRELFF.

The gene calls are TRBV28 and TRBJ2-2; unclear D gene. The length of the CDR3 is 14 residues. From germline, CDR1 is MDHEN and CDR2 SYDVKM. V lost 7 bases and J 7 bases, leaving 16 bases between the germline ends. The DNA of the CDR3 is TGTGCCAGCACCCTGCAAGGGTACGGCGGGGAGCTGTTTTTT. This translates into CASTLQGYGGELFF.

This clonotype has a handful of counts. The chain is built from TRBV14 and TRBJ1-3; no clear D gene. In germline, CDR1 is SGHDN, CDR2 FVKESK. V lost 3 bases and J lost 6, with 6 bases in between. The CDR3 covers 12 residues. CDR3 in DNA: TGTGCCAGCAGCCATTTTCCAAACACCATATATTTT. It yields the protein CASSHFPNTIYF.

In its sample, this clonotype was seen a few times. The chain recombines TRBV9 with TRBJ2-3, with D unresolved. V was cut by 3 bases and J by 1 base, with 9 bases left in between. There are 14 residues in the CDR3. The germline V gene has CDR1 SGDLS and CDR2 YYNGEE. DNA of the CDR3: TGTGCCAGCAGCGGGGTAGATCGCACAGATACGCAGTATTTT. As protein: CASSGVDRTDTQYF.